This T cell receptor (beta chain) was retrieved from a study of control samples from healthy donors and cancer patients. In germline, CDR1 is LNHDA, CDR2 SQIVND (reference sequence). The junction had 10 bases not matched to a gene; V was cut back by 1 base and J by 9 bases. This CDR3 spans 17 amino acids. This clone was observed a single time. Only in-frame clones appear in the TCRdb table, and some are missing; sequencing was by immunoSEQ multiplex PCR. The sample shows 6,500 to 7,000 clones, roughly 70% of them seen only once. This chain connects TRBV19 to TRBJ2-1; 12 bases line up with TRBD1. The sequence was obtained from a male donor with melanoma. Sequenced sample: formalin-fixed, paraffin-embedded tissue. Written as DNA, the CDR3 is TGTGCCAGTAGTATAGGGTCCGGGACAGGGGGCAGGGGTGAGCAGTTCTTC. Its protein is CASSIGSGTGGRGEQFF.